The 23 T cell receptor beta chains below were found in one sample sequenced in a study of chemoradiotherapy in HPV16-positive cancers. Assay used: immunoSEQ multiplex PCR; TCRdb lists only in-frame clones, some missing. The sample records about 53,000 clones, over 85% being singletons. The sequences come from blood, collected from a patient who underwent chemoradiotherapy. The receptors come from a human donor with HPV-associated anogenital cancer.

The CDR3 protein is CASSVQDDSPLHF. The DNA of the CDR3 is TGTGCCAGCAGTGTTCAGGACGATTCACCCCTCCACTTT. The chain uses TRBV2 and TRBJ1-6; D unresolved. CDR1 is SNHLY and CDR2 is FYNNEI in the germline V gene. The CDR3 is 13 residues long. The V end lost 4 bases, the J end lost 8 bases, and 9 bases lay between the germline ends.

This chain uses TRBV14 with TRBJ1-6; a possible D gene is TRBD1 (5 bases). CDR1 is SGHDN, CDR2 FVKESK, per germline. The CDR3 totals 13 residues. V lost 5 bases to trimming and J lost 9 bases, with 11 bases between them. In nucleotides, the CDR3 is TGTGCCAGCAGCTCCAGGGAGGGTTCACCCCTCCACTTT. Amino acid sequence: CASSSREGSPLHF.

CDR3 amino acids: CAISYTSGRDEQYF. The DNA for the CDR3 is TGTGCCATCAGTTATACTAGCGGGAGAGACGAGCAGTACTTC. The chain couples TRBV10-3 to TRBJ2-7; 11 bases agree with TRBD2. This CDR3 spans 14 amino acids. V gave up 5 bases and J gave up 5 bases; unmatched junction bases: 5. Per the germline V gene, CDR1 is ENHRY and CDR2 is SYGVKD.

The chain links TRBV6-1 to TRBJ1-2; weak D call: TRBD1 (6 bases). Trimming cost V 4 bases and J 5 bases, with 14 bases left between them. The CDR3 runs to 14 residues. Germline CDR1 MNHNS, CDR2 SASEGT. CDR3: CASSGRTVSYGYTF. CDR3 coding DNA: TGTGCCAGCAGTGGGCGGACAGTTTCATATGGCTACACCTTC.

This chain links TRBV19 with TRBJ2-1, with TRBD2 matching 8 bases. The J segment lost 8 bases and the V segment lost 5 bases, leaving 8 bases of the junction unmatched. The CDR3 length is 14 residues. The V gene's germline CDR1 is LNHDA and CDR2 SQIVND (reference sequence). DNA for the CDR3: TGTGCCAGTAGTGCCAGCGGGAGTTTTCATGAGCAGTTCTTC. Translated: CASSASGSFHEQFF.

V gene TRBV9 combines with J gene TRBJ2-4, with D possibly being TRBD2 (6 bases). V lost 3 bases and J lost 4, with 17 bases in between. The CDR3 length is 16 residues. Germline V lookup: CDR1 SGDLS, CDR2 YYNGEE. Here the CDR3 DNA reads TGTGCCAGCAGCGGGCCCGGGGGAGGCGCAAAAAACATTCAGTACTTC. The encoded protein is CASSGPGGGAKNIQYF.

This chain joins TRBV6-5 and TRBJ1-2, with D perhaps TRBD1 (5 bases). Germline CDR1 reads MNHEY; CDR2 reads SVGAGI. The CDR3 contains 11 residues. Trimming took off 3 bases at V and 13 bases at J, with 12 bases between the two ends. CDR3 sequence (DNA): TGTGCCAGCAGTTATCAGGGAGGCGTCACCTTC. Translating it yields CASSYQGGVTF.

The CDR3 reads CAISEKETQYF. The CDR3 DNA reads TGTGCCATCAGTGAGAAAGAGACCCAGTACTTC. The V and J genes are TRBV10-3 and TRBJ2-5; D not certain. Trimming shortened V by 2 bases and J by 3 bases, and 1 base separated the two germline ends. The CDR3 loop spans 11 amino acids. Germline assignment: CDR1 ENHRY and CDR2 SYGVKD.

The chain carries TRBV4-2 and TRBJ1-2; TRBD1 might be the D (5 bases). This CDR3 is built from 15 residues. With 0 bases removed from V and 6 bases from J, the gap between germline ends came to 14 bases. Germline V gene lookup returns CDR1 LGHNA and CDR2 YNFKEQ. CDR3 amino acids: CASSQDGARVNGYTF. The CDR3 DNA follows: TGTGCCAGCAGCCAAGATGGGGCCAGGGTCAATGGCTACACCTTC.

CDR3 residues: CASSALAGTAEQYF. The CDR3 coding sequence is TGTGCCAGCAGTGCTTTAGCGGGGACTGCCGAGCAGTACTTC. The rearrangement links TRBV2 to TRBJ2-7; 8 bases map to TRBD2. Germline values: CDR1 SNHLY, CDR2 FYNNEI. The CDR3 covers 14 residues. The V segment lost 4 bases and the J segment 6 bases; nucleotides outside the gene matches: 8.

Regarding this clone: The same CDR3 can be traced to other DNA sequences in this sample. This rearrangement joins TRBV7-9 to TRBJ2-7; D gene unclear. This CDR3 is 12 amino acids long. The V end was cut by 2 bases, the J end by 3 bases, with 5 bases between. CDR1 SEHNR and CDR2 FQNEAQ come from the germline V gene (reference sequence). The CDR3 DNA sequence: TGTGCCAGCAGCTTAACGGGCTACGAGCAGTACTTC. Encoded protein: CASSLTGYEQYF.

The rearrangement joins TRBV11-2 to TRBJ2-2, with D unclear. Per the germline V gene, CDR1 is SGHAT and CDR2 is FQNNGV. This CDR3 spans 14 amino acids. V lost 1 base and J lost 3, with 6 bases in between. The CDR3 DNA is TGTGCCAGCAGCTTAGGACGGTACACCGGGGAGCTGTTTTTT. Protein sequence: CASSLGRYTGELFF.

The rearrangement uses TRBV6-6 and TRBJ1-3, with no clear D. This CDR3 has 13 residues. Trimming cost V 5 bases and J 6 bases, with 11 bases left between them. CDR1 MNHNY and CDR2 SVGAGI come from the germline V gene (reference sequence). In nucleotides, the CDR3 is TGTGCCAGCAGTCCCCGGTCGGCAAACACCATATATTTT. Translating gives CASSPRSANTIYF.

The CDR3 DNA follows: TGTGCCAGCAGCCCCCAGAGGGTGACAGGGCGGAACGGAAACACCATATATTTT. It yields the protein CASSPQRVTGRNGNTIYF. The chain employs TRBV9 and TRBJ1-3; the match to TRBD1 covers 7 bases. This CDR3 is 18 amino acids long. The V segment lost 4 bases and the J segment 4 bases; nucleotides outside the gene matches: 17. Per the germline V gene, CDR1 is SGDLS and CDR2 is YYNGEE.

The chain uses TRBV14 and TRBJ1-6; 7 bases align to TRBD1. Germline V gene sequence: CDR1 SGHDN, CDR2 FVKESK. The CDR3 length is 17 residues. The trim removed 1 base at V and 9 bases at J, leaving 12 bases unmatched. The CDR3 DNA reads TGTGCCAGCAGCCAAGGGTTGTTCGGGACAGCAGGTTCACCCCTCCACTTT. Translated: CASSQGLFGTAGSPLHF. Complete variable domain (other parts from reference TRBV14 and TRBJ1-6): EAGVTQFPSHSVIEKGQTVTLRCDPISGHDNLYWYRRVMGKEIKFLLHFVKESKQDESGMPNNRFLAERTGGTYSTLKVQPAELEDSGVYFCASSQGLFGTAGSPLHFGNGTRLTVT.

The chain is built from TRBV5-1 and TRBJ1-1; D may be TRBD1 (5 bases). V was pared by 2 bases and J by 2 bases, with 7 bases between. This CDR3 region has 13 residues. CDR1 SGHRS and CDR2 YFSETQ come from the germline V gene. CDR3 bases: TGCGCCAGCAGCTTTGGGGACAACACTGAAGCTTTCTTT. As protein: CASSFGDNTEAFF.

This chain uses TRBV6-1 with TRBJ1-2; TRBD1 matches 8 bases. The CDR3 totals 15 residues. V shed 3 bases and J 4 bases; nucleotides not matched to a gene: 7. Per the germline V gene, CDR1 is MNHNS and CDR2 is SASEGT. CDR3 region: CASSDLRTGTYGYTF. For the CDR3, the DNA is TGTGCCAGCAGTGACCTAAGGACAGGGACCTATGGCTACACCTTC.

The CDR3 DNA reads TGCGCCAGCAGCCAAGATCGATCCTTGGGCGGCGACTACGAGCAGTACTTC. It yields the protein CASSQDRSLGGDYEQYF. This chain uses TRBV4-3 with TRBJ2-7; D unresolved. V was cut by 0 bases and J by 3 bases, with 18 bases left in between. Per germline, CDR1 LGHNA and CDR2 YSLEER. The CDR3 extends over 17 amino acids.

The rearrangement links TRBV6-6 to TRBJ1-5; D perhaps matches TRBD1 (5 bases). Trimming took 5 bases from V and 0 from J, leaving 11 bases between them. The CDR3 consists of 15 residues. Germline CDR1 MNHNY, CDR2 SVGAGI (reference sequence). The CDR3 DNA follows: TGTGCCAGCAGTGGGACTGGATATAGCAATCAGCCCCAGCATTTT. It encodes CASSGTGYSNQPQHF.

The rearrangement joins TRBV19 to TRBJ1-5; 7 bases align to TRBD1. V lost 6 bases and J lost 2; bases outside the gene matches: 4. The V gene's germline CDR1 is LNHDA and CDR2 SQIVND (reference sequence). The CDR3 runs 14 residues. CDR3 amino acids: CASRPGQGNQPQHF. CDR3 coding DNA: TGTGCCAGTAGACCTGGACAGGGCAATCAGCCCCAGCATTTT.

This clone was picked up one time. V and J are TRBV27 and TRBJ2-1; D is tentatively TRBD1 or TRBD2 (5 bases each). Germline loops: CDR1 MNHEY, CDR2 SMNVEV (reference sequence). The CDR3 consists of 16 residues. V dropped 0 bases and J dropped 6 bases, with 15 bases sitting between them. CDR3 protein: CASSLSGAGGFNEQFF. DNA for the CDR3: TGTGCCAGCAGTTTATCAGGAGCTGGGGGTTTCAATGAGCAGTTCTTC.

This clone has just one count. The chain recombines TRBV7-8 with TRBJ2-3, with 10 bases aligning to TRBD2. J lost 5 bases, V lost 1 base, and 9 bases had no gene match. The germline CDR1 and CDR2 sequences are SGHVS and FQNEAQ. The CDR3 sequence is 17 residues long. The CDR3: CASSLGASGSLRDTQYF. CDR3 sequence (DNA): TGTGCCAGCAGCTTAGGGGCTAGCGGGAGTCTCAGAGATACGCAGTATTTT.

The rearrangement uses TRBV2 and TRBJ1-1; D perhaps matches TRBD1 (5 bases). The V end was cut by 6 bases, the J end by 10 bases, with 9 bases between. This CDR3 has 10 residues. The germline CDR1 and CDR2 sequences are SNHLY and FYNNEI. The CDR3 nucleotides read TGTGCCAGCAGCCCTGGGGCAGCTTTCTTT. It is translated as CASSPGAAFF.